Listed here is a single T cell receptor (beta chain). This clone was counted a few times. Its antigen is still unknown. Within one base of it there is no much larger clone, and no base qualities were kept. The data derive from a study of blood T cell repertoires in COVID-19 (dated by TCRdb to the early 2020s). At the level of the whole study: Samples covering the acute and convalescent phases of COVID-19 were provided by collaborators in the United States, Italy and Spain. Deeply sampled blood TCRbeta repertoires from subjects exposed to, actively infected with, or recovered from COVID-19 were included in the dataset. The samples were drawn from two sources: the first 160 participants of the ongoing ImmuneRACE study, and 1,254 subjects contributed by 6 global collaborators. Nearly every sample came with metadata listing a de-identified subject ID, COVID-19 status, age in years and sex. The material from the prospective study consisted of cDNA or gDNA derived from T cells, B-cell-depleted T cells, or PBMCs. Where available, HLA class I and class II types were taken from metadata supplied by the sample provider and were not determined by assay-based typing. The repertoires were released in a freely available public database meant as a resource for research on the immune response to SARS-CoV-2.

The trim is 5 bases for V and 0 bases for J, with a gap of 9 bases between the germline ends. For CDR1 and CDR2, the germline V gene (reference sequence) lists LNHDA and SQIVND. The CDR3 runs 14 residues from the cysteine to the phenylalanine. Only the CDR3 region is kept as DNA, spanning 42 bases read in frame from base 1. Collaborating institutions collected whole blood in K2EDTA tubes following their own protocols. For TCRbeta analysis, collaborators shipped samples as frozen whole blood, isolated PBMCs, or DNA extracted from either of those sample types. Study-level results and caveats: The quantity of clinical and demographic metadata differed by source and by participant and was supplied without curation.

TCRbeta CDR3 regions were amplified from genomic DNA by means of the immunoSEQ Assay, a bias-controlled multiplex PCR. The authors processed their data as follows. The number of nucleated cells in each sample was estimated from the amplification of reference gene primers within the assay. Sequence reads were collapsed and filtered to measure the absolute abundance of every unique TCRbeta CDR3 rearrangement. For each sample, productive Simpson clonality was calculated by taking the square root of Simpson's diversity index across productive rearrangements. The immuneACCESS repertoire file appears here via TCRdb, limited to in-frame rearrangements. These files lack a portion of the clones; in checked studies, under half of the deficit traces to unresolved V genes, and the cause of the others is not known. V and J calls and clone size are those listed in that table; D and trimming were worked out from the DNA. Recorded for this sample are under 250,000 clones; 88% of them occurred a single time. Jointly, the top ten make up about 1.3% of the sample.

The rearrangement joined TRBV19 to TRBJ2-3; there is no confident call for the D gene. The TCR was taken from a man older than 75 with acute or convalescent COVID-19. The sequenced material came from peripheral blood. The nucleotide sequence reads TGTGCCAGTAGTCCTGTGAGGAGCACAGATACGCAGTATTTT. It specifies CASSPVRSTDTQYF. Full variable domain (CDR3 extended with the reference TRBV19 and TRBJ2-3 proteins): DGGITQSPKYLFRKEGQNVTLSCEQNLNHDAMYWYRQDPGQGLRLIYYSQIVNDFQKGDIAEGYSVSREKKESFPLTVTSAQKNPTAFYLCASSPVRSTDTQYFGPGTRLTVL.